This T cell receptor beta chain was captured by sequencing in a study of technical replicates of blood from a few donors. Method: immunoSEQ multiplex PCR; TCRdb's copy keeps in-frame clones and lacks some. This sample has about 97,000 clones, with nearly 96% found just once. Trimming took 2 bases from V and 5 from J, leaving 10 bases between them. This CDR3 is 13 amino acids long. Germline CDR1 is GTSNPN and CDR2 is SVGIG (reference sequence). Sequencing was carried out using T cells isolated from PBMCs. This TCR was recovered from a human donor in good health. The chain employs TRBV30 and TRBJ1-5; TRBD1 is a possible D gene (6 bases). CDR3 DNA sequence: TGTGCCTGGAGTCACAGGGTTGATCAGCCCCAGCATTTT. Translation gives CAWSHRVDQPQHF.